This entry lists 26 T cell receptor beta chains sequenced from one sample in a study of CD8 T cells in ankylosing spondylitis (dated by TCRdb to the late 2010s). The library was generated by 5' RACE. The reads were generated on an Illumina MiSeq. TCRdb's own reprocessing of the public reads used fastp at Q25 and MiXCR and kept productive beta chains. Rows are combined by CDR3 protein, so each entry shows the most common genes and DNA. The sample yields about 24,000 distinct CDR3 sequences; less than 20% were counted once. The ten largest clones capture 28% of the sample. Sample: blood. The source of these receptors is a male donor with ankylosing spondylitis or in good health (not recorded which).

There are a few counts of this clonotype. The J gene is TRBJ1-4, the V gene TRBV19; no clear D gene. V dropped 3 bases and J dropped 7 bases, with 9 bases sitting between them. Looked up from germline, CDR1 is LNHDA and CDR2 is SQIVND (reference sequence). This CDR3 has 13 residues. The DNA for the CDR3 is TGTGCCAGTAGTATCACGAGCGGTGAAAAACTGTTTTTT. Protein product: CASSITSGEKLFF.

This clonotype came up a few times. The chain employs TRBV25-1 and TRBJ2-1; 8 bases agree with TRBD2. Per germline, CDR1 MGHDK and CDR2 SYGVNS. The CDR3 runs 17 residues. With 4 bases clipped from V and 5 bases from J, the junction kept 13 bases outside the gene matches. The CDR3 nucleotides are TGTGCCAGCAGTGGGAGCGGAGCGGGAGCAAAGAACAATGAGCAGTTCTTC. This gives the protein CASSGSGAGAKNNEQFF.

The CDR3 nucleotides read TGCGCCAGCAGCTATCTAGCGGGACGGACCGGGGAGCTGTTTTTT. This sequence encodes CASSYLAGRTGELFF. The chain links TRBV5-1 to TRBJ2-2; 9 positions agree with TRBD2. This CDR3 is built from 15 residues. Germline CDR1 and CDR2: SGHRS and YFSETQ. With V trimmed by 3 bases and J by 5 bases, 5 bases remained unmatched.

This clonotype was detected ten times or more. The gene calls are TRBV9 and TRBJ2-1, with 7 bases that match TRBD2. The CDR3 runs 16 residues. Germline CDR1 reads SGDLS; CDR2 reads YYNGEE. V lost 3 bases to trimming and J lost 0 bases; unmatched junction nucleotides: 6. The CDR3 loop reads CASSAARGVSYNEQFF. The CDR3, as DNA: TGTGCCAGCAGCGCAGCCCGGGGGGTCTCCTACAATGAGCAGTTCTTC.

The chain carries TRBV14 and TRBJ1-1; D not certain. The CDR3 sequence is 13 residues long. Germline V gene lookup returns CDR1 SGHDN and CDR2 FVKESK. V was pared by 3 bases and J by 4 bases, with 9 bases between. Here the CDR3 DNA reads TGTGCCAGCAGCCAGGACCCCGGCACTGAAGCTTTCTTT. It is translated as CASSQDPGTEAFF. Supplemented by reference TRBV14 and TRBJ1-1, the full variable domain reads EAGVTQFPSHSVIEKGQTVTLRCDPISGHDNLYWYRRVMGKEIKFLLHFVKESKQDESGMPNNRFLAERTGGTYSTLKVQPAELEDSGVYFCASSQDPGTEAFFGQGTRLTVV.

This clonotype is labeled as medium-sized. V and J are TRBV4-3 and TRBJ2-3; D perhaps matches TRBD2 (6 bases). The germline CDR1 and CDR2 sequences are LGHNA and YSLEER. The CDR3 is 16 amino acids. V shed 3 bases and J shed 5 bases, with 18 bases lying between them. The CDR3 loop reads CASSQDGRGLRDTQYF. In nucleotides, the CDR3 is TGCGCCAGCAGCCAGGACGGACGGGGACTGAGAGATACGCAGTATTTT.

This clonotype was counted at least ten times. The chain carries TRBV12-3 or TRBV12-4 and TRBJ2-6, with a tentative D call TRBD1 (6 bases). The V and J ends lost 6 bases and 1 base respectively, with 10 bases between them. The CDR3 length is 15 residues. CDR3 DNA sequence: TGTGCCAGCAGCCCTACAGGGTCTGGGGCCAACGTCCTGACTTTC. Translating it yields CASSPTGSGANVLTF.

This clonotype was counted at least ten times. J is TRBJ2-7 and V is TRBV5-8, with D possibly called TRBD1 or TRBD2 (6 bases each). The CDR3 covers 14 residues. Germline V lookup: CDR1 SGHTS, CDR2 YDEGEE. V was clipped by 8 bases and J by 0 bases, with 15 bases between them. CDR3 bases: TGTGCCAGTGGGGGCGGGGCAGGCTCCTACGAGCAGTACGTC. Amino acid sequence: CASGGGAGSYEQYV.

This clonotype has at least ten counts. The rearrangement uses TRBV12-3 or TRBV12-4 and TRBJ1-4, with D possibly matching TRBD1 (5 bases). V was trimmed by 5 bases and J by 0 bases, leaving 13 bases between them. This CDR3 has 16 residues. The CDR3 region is CASSRGWGATNEKLFF. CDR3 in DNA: TGTGCCAGCAGTAGGGGTTGGGGAGCAACTAATGAAAAACTGTTTTTT.

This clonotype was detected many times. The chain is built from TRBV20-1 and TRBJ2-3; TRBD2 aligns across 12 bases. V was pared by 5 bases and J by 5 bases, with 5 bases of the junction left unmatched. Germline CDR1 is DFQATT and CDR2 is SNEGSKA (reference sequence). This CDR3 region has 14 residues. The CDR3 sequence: CSASSGRAIDTQYF. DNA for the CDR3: TGCAGTGCTTCTAGCGGGAGGGCCATAGATACGCAGTATTTT.

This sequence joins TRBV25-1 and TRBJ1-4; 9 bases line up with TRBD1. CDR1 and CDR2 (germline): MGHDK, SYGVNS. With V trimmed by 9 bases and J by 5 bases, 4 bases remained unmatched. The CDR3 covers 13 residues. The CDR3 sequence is CASEGQGNEKLFF. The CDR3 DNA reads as TGTGCCAGTGAGGGACAGGGCAATGAAAAACTGTTTTTT.

For the CDR3, the DNA is TGTGCCAGCAGCGGTGGGGGCGATACGCAGTATTTT. Translated: CASSGGGDTQYF. V usage is TRBV7-2 and J usage is TRBJ2-3; a possible D gene is TRBD1 (6 bases). V gave up 5 bases and J gave up 6 bases, with 9 bases separating them. The CDR3 totals 12 residues. Looked up from germline, CDR1 is SGHTA and CDR2 is FQGNSA.

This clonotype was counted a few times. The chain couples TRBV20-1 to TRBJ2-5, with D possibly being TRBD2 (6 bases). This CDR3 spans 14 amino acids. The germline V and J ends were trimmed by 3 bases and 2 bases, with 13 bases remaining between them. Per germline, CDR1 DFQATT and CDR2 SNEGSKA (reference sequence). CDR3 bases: TGCAGTGCTAGGGGACTCTACTATCAAGAGACCCAGTACTTC. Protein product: CSARGLYYQETQYF.

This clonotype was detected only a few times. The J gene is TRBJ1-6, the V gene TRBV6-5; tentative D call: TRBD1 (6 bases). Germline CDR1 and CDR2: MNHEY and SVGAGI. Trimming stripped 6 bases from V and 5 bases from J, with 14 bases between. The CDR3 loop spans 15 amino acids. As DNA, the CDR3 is TGTGCCAGCAGAACAGGGAGTTACAATAATTCACCCCTCCACTTT. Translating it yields CASRTGSYNNSPLHF.

CDR3 sequence (DNA): TGTGCCAGCAGGGAGGGCCTACTCGTTTATGAAAAACTGTTTTTT. Translating gives CASREGLLVYEKLFF. V gene TRBV28 combines with J gene TRBJ1-4, with D hard to call. The CDR3 has 15 amino acids. Trimming took 6 bases from V and 6 from J, leaving 17 bases between them. The germline CDR1 and CDR2 sequences are MDHEN and SYDVKM. Full variable domain (outside the CDR3, taken from reference TRBV28 and TRBJ1-4): DVKVTQSSRYLVKRTGEKVFLECVQDMDHENMFWYRQDPGLGLRLIYFSYDVKMKEKGDIPEGYSVSREKKERFSLILESASTNQTSMYLCASREGLLVYEKLFFGSGTQLSVL.

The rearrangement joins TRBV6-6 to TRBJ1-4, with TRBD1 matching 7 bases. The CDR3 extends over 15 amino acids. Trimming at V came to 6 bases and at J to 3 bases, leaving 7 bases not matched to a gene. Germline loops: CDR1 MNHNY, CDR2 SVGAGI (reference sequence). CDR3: CASSWGDRANEKLFF. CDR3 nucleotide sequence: TGTGCCAGCAGCTGGGGCGACAGGGCTAATGAAAAACTGTTTTTT.

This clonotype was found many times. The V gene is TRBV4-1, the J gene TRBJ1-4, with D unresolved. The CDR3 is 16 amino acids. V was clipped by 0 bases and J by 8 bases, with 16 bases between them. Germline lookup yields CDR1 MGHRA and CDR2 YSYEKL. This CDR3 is CASSQEAPAGREKLFF. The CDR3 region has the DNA TGCGCCAGCAGCCAAGAGGCCCCGGCTGGTAGGGAAAAACTGTTTTTT.

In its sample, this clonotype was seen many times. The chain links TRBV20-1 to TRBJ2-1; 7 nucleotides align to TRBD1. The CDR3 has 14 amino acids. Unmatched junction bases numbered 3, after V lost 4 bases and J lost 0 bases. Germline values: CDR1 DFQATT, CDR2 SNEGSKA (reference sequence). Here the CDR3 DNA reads TGCAGTGCTACCTGGGACAGCTCCTACAATGAGCAGTTCTTC. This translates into CSATWDSSYNEQFF.

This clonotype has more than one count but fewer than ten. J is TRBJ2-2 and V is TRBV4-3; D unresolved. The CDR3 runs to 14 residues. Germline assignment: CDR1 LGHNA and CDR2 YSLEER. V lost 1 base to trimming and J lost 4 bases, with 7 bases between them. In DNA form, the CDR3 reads TGCGCCAGCAGCCAAGTCCGGTCCACCGGGGAGCTGTTTTTT. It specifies CASSQVRSTGELFF.

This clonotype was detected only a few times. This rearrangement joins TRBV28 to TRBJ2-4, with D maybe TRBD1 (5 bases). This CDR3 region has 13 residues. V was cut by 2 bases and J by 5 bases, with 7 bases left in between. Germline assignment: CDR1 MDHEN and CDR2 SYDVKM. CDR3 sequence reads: CASSLVQENIQYF. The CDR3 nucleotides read TGTGCCAGCAGTTTAGTACAGGAAAACATTCAGTACTTC.

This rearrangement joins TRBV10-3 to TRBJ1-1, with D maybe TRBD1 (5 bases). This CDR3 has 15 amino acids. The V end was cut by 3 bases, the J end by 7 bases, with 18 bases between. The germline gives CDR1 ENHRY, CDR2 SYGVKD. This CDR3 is CAISDEAGRDYEAFF. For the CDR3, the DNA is TGTGCCATCAGTGATGAAGCGGGCAGGGACTATGAAGCTTTCTTT.

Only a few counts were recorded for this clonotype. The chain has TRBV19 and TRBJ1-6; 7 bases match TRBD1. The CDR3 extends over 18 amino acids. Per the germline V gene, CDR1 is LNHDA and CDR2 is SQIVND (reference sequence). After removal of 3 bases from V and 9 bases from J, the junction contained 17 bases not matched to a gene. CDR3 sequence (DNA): TGTGCCAGTAGTATTGGTCGAGCGACGCGGACAGGAGGTTCACCCCTCCACTTT. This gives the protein CASSIGRATRTGGSPLHF.

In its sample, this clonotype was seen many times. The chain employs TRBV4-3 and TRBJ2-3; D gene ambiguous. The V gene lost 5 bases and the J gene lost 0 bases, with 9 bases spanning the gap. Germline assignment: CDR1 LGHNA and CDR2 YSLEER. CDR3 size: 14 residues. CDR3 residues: CASSSQTSTDTQYF. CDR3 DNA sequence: TGCGCCAGCAGCTCTCAGACTAGCACAGATACGCAGTATTTT.

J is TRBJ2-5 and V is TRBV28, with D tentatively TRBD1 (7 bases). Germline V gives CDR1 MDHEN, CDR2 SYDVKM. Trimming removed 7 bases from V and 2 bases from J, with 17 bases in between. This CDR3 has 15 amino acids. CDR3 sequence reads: CASTPTGRNQETQYF. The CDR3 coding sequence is TGTGCCAGCACCCCGACAGGGAGGAATCAAGAGACCCAGTACTTC.

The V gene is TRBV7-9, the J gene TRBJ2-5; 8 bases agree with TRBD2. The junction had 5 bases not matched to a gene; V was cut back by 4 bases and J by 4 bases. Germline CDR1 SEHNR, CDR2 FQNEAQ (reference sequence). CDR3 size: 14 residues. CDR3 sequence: CASSSAGAPETQYF. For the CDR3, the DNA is TGTGCCAGCAGCTCAGCGGGAGCACCAGAGACCCAGTACTTC.

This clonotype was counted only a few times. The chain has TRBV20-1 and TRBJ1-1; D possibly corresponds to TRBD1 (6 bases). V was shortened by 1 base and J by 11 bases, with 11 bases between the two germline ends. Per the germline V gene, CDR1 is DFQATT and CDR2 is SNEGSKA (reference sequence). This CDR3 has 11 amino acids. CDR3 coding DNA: TGCAGTGCTAGAGTAAGGGGGGAGGCTTTCTTT. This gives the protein CSARVRGEAFF.